This entry describes one T cell receptor beta chain. A second PCR of 7 to 11 cycles used a sample-barcoded 5' primer and a J-beta primer mix. Each of the cDNA molecules was tagged by a template-switch adaptor with 12 random nucleotides. Via MiXCR, TCRdb re-called the 5' RACE reads, giving one row per CDR3 protein. The sample holds more than 1,000,000 distinct CDR3 sequences, approximately 25% seen once. Each donor gave roughly 9.1 milliliters of peripheral blood. The source of the sample is a study of blood T cells in healthy people across ages. Trimming took 7 bases from V and 4 from J; bases not matched to a gene: 5. CDR3 length: 14 amino acids. These data also formed part of another study, on T cells of mothers and their children. That report notes: Each mother yielded more than 9.5 million TCR beta CDR3 reads. Each child yielded several million reads.

The chain employs TRBV12-3 or TRBV12-4 and TRBJ2-1, with TRBD2 identical over 9 bases. The sample was blood. This receptor was identified in a girl aged 2 to 9 in good health. The CDR3 DNA follows: TGTGCCAGCATCATAGCGGGAGATTACAATGAGCAGTTCTTC. This encodes CASIIAGDYNEQFF.